One and the same sample provided the 30 T cell receptor beta chains below, sequenced in a study of blood T cell repertoires in COVID-19. Assay used: immunoSEQ multiplex PCR; TCRdb lists only in-frame clones, some missing. The table records tens of thousands of clones, just under 85% of them present only once. The sequenced sample was peripheral blood. These receptors were collected from a woman between 55 and 75 years old with acute or convalescent COVID-19.

The CDR3 loop reads CATSRDWGGPGGEQFF. In DNA, the CDR3 is TGTGCCACCAGCAGAGATTGGGGGGGGCCTGGCGGTGAGCAGTTCTTC. V and J are TRBV15 and TRBJ2-1; a weak D match, TRBD2 (7 bases). The germline V gene has CDR1 LNHNV and CDR2 YYDKDF (reference sequence). The CDR3 is 16 amino acids. V lost 0 bases and J lost 9, with 18 bases in between.

The CDR3 here is CASRRRTGDGYTF. In nucleotides, the CDR3 is TGTGCCAGCAGGCGCCGGACGGGGGATGGCTACACCTTC. The chain uses TRBV6-5 and TRBJ1-2, with D perhaps TRBD1 (5 bases). Germline V gene lookup returns CDR1 MNHEY and CDR2 SVGAGI. This CDR3 is built from 13 residues. V was trimmed by 6 bases and J by 6 bases, leaving 14 bases between them.

The rearrangement uses TRBV18 and TRBJ1-5, with D unclear. The V end lost 3 bases, the J end lost 4 bases, and 10 bases lay between the germline ends. Germline V CDR1 and CDR2: KGHSH, LQKENI. This CDR3 spans 14 amino acids. CDR3 in DNA: TGTGCCAGCTCACCTTTGGCAACGAATCAGCCCCAGCATTTT. Protein sequence: CASSPLATNQPQHF.

V usage is TRBV3-1 (or the pseudogene TRBV3-2) and J usage is TRBJ1-5; 7 bases match TRBD1. Trimming removed 1 base from V and 8 bases from J; junction bases left unmatched: 5. The CDR3 sequence is 14 residues long. Germline V gene lookup returns CDR1 LGHDT and CDR2 YNNKEL (reference sequence). Written as DNA, the CDR3 is TGTGCCAGCAGCCAAGGACAGGGAAGGGAGCCCCAGCATTTT. Its protein is CASSQGQGREPQHF.

V usage is TRBV3-1 (or the pseudogene TRBV3-2) and J usage is TRBJ2-5, with TRBD2 matching over 12 bases. This CDR3 is built from 14 residues. V dropped 8 bases and J dropped 4; count of bases not matched to a gene: 5. The germline gives CDR1 LGHDT, CDR2 YNNKEL (reference sequence). The CDR3 nucleotides are TGTGCCAGCGGATGGACTAGCGGGGTAGAGACCCAGTACTTC. This encodes CASGWTSGVETQYF.

The J gene is TRBJ1-1, the V gene TRBV9; D gene unclear. The CDR3 covers 14 residues. CDR1 and CDR2 from the germline V gene are SGDLS and YYNGEE. Trimming cost V 5 bases and J 4 bases, with 15 bases left between them. The CDR3 protein is CASSKEGRPTEAFF. The DNA for the CDR3 is TGTGCCAGCAGTAAAGAAGGGAGGCCCACTGAAGCTTTCTTT.

The chain recombines TRBV28 with TRBJ1-1; 8 bases are shared with TRBD1. CDR1 is MDHEN and CDR2 is SYDVKM in the germline V gene. The J segment lost 1 base and the V segment lost 3 bases, leaving 7 bases of the junction unmatched. The CDR3 sequence is 16 residues long. CDR3 protein: CASSFPGRGRNTEAFF. CDR3 in DNA: TGTGCCAGCAGTTTTCCCGGCAGGGGGCGGAACACTGAAGCTTTCTTT.

The CDR3 DNA follows: TGTGCCAGCTCACCATCCGGGACTAGCTATAGCACAGATACGCAGTATTTT. It yields the protein CASSPSGTSYSTDTQYF. The chain links TRBV18 to TRBJ2-3; 9 nucleotides match TRBD2. V lost 2 bases and J lost 0; bases outside the gene matches: 6. Germline V CDR1 and CDR2: KGHSH, LQKENI. The CDR3 spans 17 residues.

This chain uses TRBV10-1 with TRBJ2-1, with 7 nucleotides matching TRBD2. The V gene's germline CDR1 is WNHNN and CDR2 SYGVQD (reference sequence). The length of the CDR3 is 16 residues. The V segment lost 2 bases and the J segment 6 bases; nucleotides outside the gene matches: 10. The CDR3 nucleotides read TGCGCCAGCAGTGAGGGCGCGGGAGTAATCGGCAATGAGCAGTTCTTC. Translated, it gives CASSEGAGVIGNEQFF.

V usage is TRBV18 and J usage is TRBJ1-1; D is unclear. This CDR3 region has 15 residues. CDR1 and CDR2 (germline): KGHSH, LQKENI. V was trimmed by 1 base and J by 0 bases, leaving 9 bases between them. CDR3 nucleotide sequence: TGTGCCAGCTCACCACGAGGAGGGATGAACACTGAAGCTTTCTTT. Translating it yields CASSPRGGMNTEAFF.

This clone was detected a few times. The DNA of the CDR3 is TGCGCCAGCAGCTTGTTAGGACAGGGCGACACCGGGGAGCTGTTTTTT. Residues: CASSLLGQGDTGELFF. The chain has TRBV5-1 and TRBJ2-2, with 8 bases aligning to TRBD1. The CDR3 extends over 16 amino acids. Germline lookup yields CDR1 SGHRS and CDR2 YFSETQ. V trimming: 1 base; J trimming: 3 bases; junction bases outside the gene matches: 5.

The chain uses TRBV7-7 and TRBJ2-3; 8 bases match TRBD2. CDR1 and CDR2 (germline): SSHAT, FNYEAQ (reference sequence). V was pared by 4 bases and J by 1 base, with 7 bases of the junction left unmatched. The CDR3 contains 16 residues. The CDR3, as DNA: TGTGCCAGCAGCTCTGACCCACTAGCGGGCACAGATACGCAGTATTTT. Residues: CASSSDPLAGTDTQYF.

J is TRBJ1-5 and V is TRBV4-1, with D possibly matching TRBD1 (5 bases). This CDR3 has 14 amino acids. V lost 2 bases to trimming and J lost 2 bases, with 7 bases between them. The germline V gene encodes CDR1 MGHRA and CDR2 YSYEKL. CDR3: CASSQIRGNQPQHF. The CDR3 nucleotides are TGCGCCAGCAGCCAAATCAGGGGCAATCAGCCCCAGCATTTT.

The V gene is TRBV30, the J gene TRBJ2-1, with 10 bases fitting TRBD2. CDR3 length equals 15 residues. Germline V gene lookup returns CDR1 GTSNPN and CDR2 SVGIG (reference sequence). V lost 3 bases and J lost 6; bases outside the gene matches: 8. CDR3: CAWSPTGTSVNEQFF. The CDR3 coding sequence is TGTGCCTGGAGCCCAACCGGGACTAGCGTCAATGAGCAGTTCTTC.

The chain carries TRBV13 and TRBJ2-1; TRBD2 agrees at 12 bases. Germline-derived CDR1 and CDR2 are PRHDT and FYEKMQ (reference sequence). The CDR3 spans 15 residues. V lost 4 bases to trimming and J lost 8 bases; unmatched junction nucleotides: 6. CDR3 in amino acids: CASSSWASGGDEQFF. The DNA for the CDR3 is TGTGCCAGCAGCTCCTGGGCTAGCGGGGGGGATGAGCAGTTCTTC.

Only one count was recorded for this clone. This sequence joins TRBV5-4 and TRBJ1-5, with D possibly TRBD1 on 5 matching bases. The CDR3 has 15 residues. Germline CDR1 reads SGHNT; CDR2 reads YYREEE (reference sequence). The V end was cut by 2 bases, the J end by 2 bases, with 11 bases between. Here the CDR3 DNA reads TGTGCCAGCAGCTTAGGAGGGACTGGCAATCAGCCCCAGCATTTT. It is translated as CASSLGGTGNQPQHF.

Comments on this clone: This same CDR3 is encoded by further DNA sequences in the sample. In DNA form, the CDR3 reads TGTGCCAGCAGCCGCACAGGGGACACTGAAGCTTTCTTT. Translation: CASSRTGDTEAFF. The chain links TRBV5-4 to TRBJ1-1, with 7 bases aligning to TRBD1. After removal of 4 bases from V and 3 bases from J, the junction contained 3 bases not matched to a gene. The CDR3 is 13 amino acids. CDR1 and CDR2 from the germline V gene are SGHNT and YYREEE (reference sequence).

The gene calls are TRBV5-8 and TRBJ2-1; 9 bases fit TRBD1. CDR1 SGHTS and CDR2 YDEGEE come from the germline V gene. The CDR3 covers 16 residues. J was trimmed by 0 bases and V by 2 bases; bases with no gene match: 3. CDR3 protein: CASSFEGQGSYNEQFF. The DNA for the CDR3 is TGTGCCAGCAGCTTTGAGGGACAGGGCTCCTACAATGAGCAGTTCTTC.

The chain joins TRBV2 to TRBJ2-7; 7 nucleotides line up with TRBD1. Germline values: CDR1 SNHLY, CDR2 FYNNEI. After removal of 6 bases from V and 0 bases from J, the junction contained 5 bases not matched to a gene. The CDR3 sequence is 14 residues long. CDR3 bases: TGTGCCAGCAGAACTGACAGGGTCTCCTACGAGCAGTACTTC. Translated, it gives CASRTDRVSYEQYF.

The chain joins TRBV18 to TRBJ2-1; TRBD2 agrees at 9 bases. The CDR3 runs 14 residues. V was pared by 4 bases and J by 4 bases, with 2 bases of the junction left unmatched. Looked up from germline, CDR1 is KGHSH and CDR2 is LQKENI. CDR3 amino acids: CASSLSGGYNEQFF. Written as DNA, the CDR3 is TGTGCCAGCTCACTTAGCGGGGGATACAATGAGCAGTTCTTC.

V is TRBV18 and J is TRBJ2-1, with D unclear. The CDR3 runs to 13 residues. Trimming pared 1 base from V and 10 bases from J, leaving 11 bases between. Germline CDR1 is KGHSH and CDR2 is LQKENI. The CDR3 nucleotides are TGTGCCAGCTCACCACAGGTACTACCGGAGCAGTTCTTC. Its translation: CASSPQVLPEQFF.

The rearrangement joins TRBV5-1 to TRBJ2-5, with 10 bases aligning to TRBD2. CDR3 length: 20 residues. V was pared by 1 base and J by 7 bases, with 22 bases of the junction left unmatched. Germline values: CDR1 SGHRS, CDR2 YFSETQ. The chain's CDR3 is CASSLRLAGVIQTNQTTQYF. The CDR3 nucleotides are TGCGCCAGCAGCTTGCGTCTAGCGGGAGTAATTCAGACCAACCAGACGACCCAGTACTTC.

The V call is TRBV19, the J call TRBJ1-1; unclear D gene. The length of the CDR3 is 14 residues. Per the germline V gene, CDR1 is LNHDA and CDR2 is SQIVND (reference sequence). Deletions cut 3 bases from V and 5 bases from J, with 13 bases between. The CDR3: CASSMAGGRTEAFF. The CDR3 bases are TGTGCCAGTAGTATGGCGGGAGGGCGGACTGAAGCTTTCTTT.

J is TRBJ2-1 and V is TRBV14; D gene ambiguous. Trimming removed 2 bases at V and 4 bases at J, with 21 bases between. Germline V CDR1 and CDR2: SGHDN, FVKESK. The length of the CDR3 is 18 residues. The CDR3 bases are TGTGCCAGCAGCCAACGGAGTAATCTCAGAAAGCCTTACAATGAGCAGTTCTTC. Translating gives CASSQRSNLRKPYNEQFF.

The V call is TRBV24-1, the J call TRBJ2-3; TRBD1 aligns across 8 bases. This CDR3 contains 14 residues. CDR1 is KGHDR, CDR2 SFDVKD, per germline. V trimming: 10 bases; J trimming: 4 bases; junction bases outside the gene matches: 9. Written as DNA, the CDR3 is TGTGCCACGGGAGACAGGGGCTTAGCAGATACGCAGTATTTT. Amino acids: CATGDRGLADTQYF.

The gene calls are TRBV27 and TRBJ1-4; D may be TRBD1 (6 bases). CDR1 and CDR2 (germline): MNHEY, SMNVEV (reference sequence). With 2 bases removed from V and 3 bases from J, the gap between germline ends came to 10 bases. This CDR3 is built from 15 residues. The CDR3: CASSLQGIANEKLFF. The CDR3 DNA reads as TGTGCCAGCAGTTTACAGGGGATTGCTAATGAAAAACTGTTTTTT. The full variable domain, with the rest looked up from reference TRBV27 and TRBJ1-4, is EAQVTQNPRYLITVTGKKLTVTCSQNMNHEYMSWYRQDPGLGLRQIYYSMNVEVTDKGDVPEGYKVSRKEKRNFPLILESPSPNQTSLYFCASSLQGIANEKLFFGSGTQLSVL.

The CDR3 is CASRESGTGLYTEAFF. The DNA of the CDR3 is TGTGCCAGCAGGGAGTCCGGGACAGGCCTTTACACTGAAGCTTTCTTT. This sequence joins TRBV25-1 and TRBJ1-1; the match to TRBD1 covers 8 bases. Germline values: CDR1 MGHDK, CDR2 SYGVNS. The length of the CDR3 is 16 residues. The V and J ends lost 6 bases and 3 bases, in that order; junction bases with no gene match: 12. The entire variable domain, with the rest obtained from reference TRBV25-1 and TRBJ1-1, is as follows: EADIYQTPRYLVIGTGKKITLECSQTMGHDKMYWYQQDPGMELHLIHYSYGVNSTEKGDLSSESTVSRIRTEHFPLTLESARPSHTSQYLCASRESGTGLYTEAFFGQGTRLTVV.

The table lists this clone with a count of one. This chain joins TRBV5-4 and TRBJ1-5, with D unresolved. The V gene's germline CDR1 is SGHNT and CDR2 YYREEE (reference sequence). The CDR3 has 15 amino acids. Trimming took off 0 bases at V and 6 bases at J, with 13 bases between the two ends. As DNA, the CDR3 is TGTGCCAGCAGCTTGGGGCCGGGGATAAGTCAGCCCCAGCATTTT. It translates to CASSLGPGISQPQHF.

The chain has TRBV5-4 and TRBJ1-6; no firm D call. V was clipped by 7 bases and J by 0 bases, with 11 bases between them. Germline lookup yields CDR1 SGHNT and CDR2 YYREEE (reference sequence). The CDR3 runs 15 residues. CDR3 sequence (DNA): TGTGCCAGCTCGGTGTCCGGCTCCTATAATTCACCCCTCCACTTT. Translating gives CASSVSGSYNSPLHF.

This CDR3 is CASSITGTWDEKLFF. The CDR3, as DNA: TGCGCCAGCAGCATAACAGGGACATGGGATGAAAAACTGTTTTTT. This chain connects TRBV5-1 to TRBJ1-4, with a weak D call TRBD1 (6 bases). This CDR3 region has 15 residues. With 4 bases removed from V and 6 bases from J, the gap between germline ends came to 16 bases. Germline lookup yields CDR1 SGHRS and CDR2 YFSETQ.